Listed here are 29 T cell receptor beta chains from one sample, sequenced in a study of blood T cell repertoires in COVID-19 (dated by TCRdb to 2019 to 2021). The library was made by the immunoSEQ multiplex PCR assay. Drawn from immuneACCESS, this table holds only the in-frame rearrangements with V and J called that TCRdb kept. Clones are partly lost; checked studies trace under half to an unresolved V gene and leave the rest unexplained. The sample table holds 25,000 to 30,000 clones, of which more than 65% were seen once. The top ten clonotypes cover around half of the sample. Sequenced material: peripheral blood. Every receptor here comes from a man in his forties or fifties with active or convalescent COVID-19.

This rearrangement joins TRBV19 to TRBJ1-1; D possibly corresponds to TRBD1 (5 bases). The V gene's germline CDR1 is LNHDA and CDR2 SQIVND (reference sequence). The CDR3 is 16 residues long. V lost 7 bases, J lost 1 base, and 19 bases lay in between. CDR3 protein: CASTGLLWGGNTEAFF. The CDR3 nucleotides read TGTGCCAGTACGGGCCTTTTGTGGGGGGGGAACACTGAAGCTTTCTTT.

The table lists this clone with a count of one. V and J are TRBV5-4 and TRBJ1-6; tentative D call: TRBD1 (6 bases). The length of the CDR3 is 15 residues. Germline V gene data show CDR1 as SGHNT and CDR2 as YYREEE (reference sequence). The V and J ends lost 2 bases and 9 bases respectively, with 15 bases between them. In DNA form, the CDR3 reads TGTGCCAGCAGCTTAGCCAGGGGAGTTAGTTCACCCCTCCACTTT. It is translated as CASSLARGVSSPLHF.

This rearrangement joins TRBV6-5 to TRBJ2-7; TRBD2 is a possible D gene (5 bases). V was pared by 6 bases and J by 0 bases, with 12 bases between. The CDR3 extends over 14 amino acids. Germline V lookup: CDR1 MNHEY, CDR2 SVGAGI. CDR3 amino acids: CASSRGLASYEQYF. In nucleotides, the CDR3 is TGTGCCAGCAGCCGCGGGCTAGCCTCCTACGAGCAGTACTTC.

The rearrangement links TRBV28 to TRBJ2-5, with D possibly being TRBD1 (6 bases). This CDR3 has 14 amino acids. Trimming took off 2 bases at V and 2 bases at J, with 9 bases between the two ends. CDR1 is MDHEN and CDR2 is SYDVKM in the germline V gene. CDR3 DNA sequence: TGTGCCAGCAGTTTAGGGGGCAGACAAGAGACCCAGTACTTC. Translating gives CASSLGGRQETQYF.

This chain joins TRBV7-9 and TRBJ2-5; 8 bases are shared with TRBD1. The V segment lost 3 bases and the J segment 7 bases; nucleotides outside the gene matches: 13. The CDR3 covers 16 residues. From germline, CDR1 is SEHNR and CDR2 FQNEAQ (reference sequence). This CDR3 is CASSFPGGGVLGTQYF. The CDR3 bases are TGTGCCAGCAGCTTCCCAGGGGGCGGTGTGTTAGGGACCCAGTACTTC. The entire variable domain, with the rest obtained from reference TRBV7-9 and TRBJ2-5, is as follows: DTGVSQNPRHKITKRGQNVTFRCDPISEHNRLYWYRQTLGQGPEFLTYFQNEAQLEKSRLLSDRFSAERPKGSFSTLEIQRTEQGDSAMYLCASSFPGGGVLGTQYFGPGTRLLVL.

This clone came up once. V and J are TRBV3-1 (or the pseudogene TRBV3-2) and TRBJ2-1, with a weak D call TRBD2 (7 bases). The V and J ends lost 3 bases and 3 bases respectively, with 27 bases between them. The CDR3 sequence is 20 residues long. Germline CDR1 and CDR2: LGHDT and YNNKEL (reference sequence). CDR3 coding DNA: TGTGCCAGCAGCCAGGGGGGGTGGGACATACGGGACCCTCACTACAATGAGCAGTTCTTC. Protein product: CASSQGGWDIRDPHYNEQFF.

This clone occurred a few times. The chain uses TRBV6-6 and TRBJ2-6, with D possibly matching TRBD1 (5 bases). The CDR3 is 16 residues long. Germline V CDR1 and CDR2: MNHNY, SVGAGI (reference sequence). V lost 6 bases and J 0 bases, leaving 12 bases between the germline ends. In DNA, the CDR3 is TGTGCCAGCAGAAGACAGTTGAGCTCTGGGGCCAACGTCCTGACTTTC. Translated, it gives CASRRQLSSGANVLTF.

This CDR3 is CASRLDSLNQPQHF. In nucleotides, the CDR3 is TGCGCCAGCAGACTTGACAGTCTCAATCAGCCCCAGCATTTT. The chain employs TRBV5-1 and TRBJ1-5; a possible D gene is TRBD1 (5 bases). Deletions cut 5 bases from V and 3 bases from J, with 12 bases between. CDR3 length: 14 amino acids. Germline assignment: CDR1 SGHRS and CDR2 YFSETQ.

The V call is TRBV12-5, the J call TRBJ1-1; D remains unclear. Germline values: CDR1 LGHNT, CDR2 FRNRAP. This CDR3 is 13 amino acids long. The ends were cut back, 6 bases at V and 5 bases at J, with 13 bases in the middle. The CDR3 sequence is CASGEGGGTEAFF. In DNA form, the CDR3 reads TGTGCTAGTGGGGAGGGAGGCGGAACTGAAGCTTTCTTT.

The chain combines TRBV7-6 with TRBJ2-3; D possibly corresponds to TRBD2 (5 bases). The CDR3 consists of 15 residues. The V end was cut by 3 bases, the J end by 0 bases, with 10 bases between. Per the germline V gene, CDR1 is SGHVS and CDR2 is FNYEAQ. The CDR3 loop is CASSFGLSSTDTQYF. DNA for the CDR3: TGTGCCAGCAGCTTCGGACTTTCTAGCACAGATACGCAGTATTTT.

The chain combines TRBV12-2 with TRBJ1-1; the table names TRBD1, a call not compared with the DNA. TRBV12-2 has pseudogene status. The CDR3 consists of 16 residues. In nucleotides, the CDR3 is TGTGCAAGTCGCTTAGGTCGGACAGGGCAAAACACTGAAGCTTTCTTT. Amino acid sequence: CASRLGRTGQNTEAFF.

The chain combines TRBV19 with TRBJ2-3; D is unclear. CDR1 and CDR2 (germline): LNHDA, SQIVND (reference sequence). There are 15 residues in the CDR3. V lost 5 bases and J 6 bases, leaving 18 bases between the germline ends. CDR3 protein: CASSDDPFSFDTQYF. As DNA, the CDR3 is TGTGCCAGTAGTGATGACCCCTTTAGCTTTGATACGCAGTATTTT.

V usage is TRBV19 and J usage is TRBJ1-5; perhaps TRBD1 as D (5 bases). The germline V and J ends were trimmed by 3 bases and 6 bases, with 15 bases remaining between them. Germline CDR1 LNHDA, CDR2 SQIVND (reference sequence). This CDR3 contains 15 residues. In DNA form, the CDR3 reads TGTGCCAGTAGTATTAGCGGGGGGTGGGGTCAGCCCCAGCATTTT. It is translated as CASSISGGWGQPQHF. The variable domain in full, with the rest retrieved from reference TRBV19 and TRBJ1-5, is DGGITQSPKYLFRKEGQNVTLSCEQNLNHDAMYWYRQDPGQGLRLIYYSQIVNDFQKGDIAEGYSVSREKKESFPLTVTSAQKNPTAFYLCASSISGGWGQPQHFGDGTRLSIL.

This chain joins TRBV7-2 and TRBJ2-7, with 9 bases fitting TRBD1. J was trimmed by 2 bases and V by 2 bases; bases with no gene match: 4. This CDR3 contains 15 residues. CDR1 and CDR2 from the germline V gene are SGHTA and FQGNSA. CDR3 sequence (DNA): TGTGCCAGCAGCTTAATGGGGACAGGGACCTACGAGCAGTACTTC. This gives the protein CASSLMGTGTYEQYF.

The V gene is TRBV5-1, the J gene TRBJ1-3; no definite D call. The CDR3 is 14 residues long. Between the trimmed V and J ends, which lost 4 bases and 0 bases, there was a span of 8 bases. Germline V gives CDR1 SGHRS, CDR2 YFSETQ. CDR3: CASSPTNSGNTIYF. CDR3 coding DNA: TGCGCCAGCAGCCCGACAAACTCTGGAAACACCATATATTTT.

The chain carries TRBV11-3 and TRBJ2-3; 12 nucleotides match TRBD2. This CDR3 comprises 16 residues. Germline V lookup: CDR1 SGHNT, CDR2 YENEEA. V shed 5 bases, J shed 2 bases, and the junction held 5 bases outside the gene matches. CDR3 bases: TGTGCCAGCAGCGTCGGGACTAGCGGGTACACAGATACGCAGTATTTT. It yields the protein CASSVGTSGYTDTQYF.

This chain uses TRBV6-5 with TRBJ2-3; D is perhaps TRBD2 (5 bases). The V end lost 7 bases, the J end lost 5 bases, and 13 bases lay between the germline ends. Germline V lookup: CDR1 MNHEY, CDR2 SVGAGI. CDR3 length: 13 amino acids. This CDR3 is CASNTEGGDTQYF. The CDR3 coding sequence is TGTGCCAGCAACACCGAGGGCGGAGATACGCAGTATTTT.

The V call is TRBV6-6, the J call TRBJ1-3, with D perhaps matching TRBD1 (5 bases). V gave up 0 bases and J gave up 0 bases, with 9 bases separating them. CDR1 and CDR2 (germline): MNHNY, SVGAGI (reference sequence). The CDR3 is made up of 16 amino acids. Written as DNA, the CDR3 is TGTGCCAGCAGTTACTCTAGGGGAAGCTCTGGAAACACCATATATTTT. Its translation is CASSYSRGSSGNTIYF.

This clone was recorded once. The J gene is TRBJ1-1, the V gene TRBV29-1; TRBD1 aligns across 8 bases. Germline V gene lookup returns CDR1 SQVTM and CDR2 ANQGSEA. V shed 6 bases and J 1 base; nucleotides not matched to a gene: 7. The CDR3 length is 14 residues. CDR3 region: CSVGGQGTNTEAFF. CDR3 sequence (DNA): TGCAGCGTGGGAGGACAGGGAACGAACACTGAAGCTTTCTTT.

Only a few counts were recorded for this clone. J is TRBJ2-5 and V is TRBV2; 10 bases match TRBD1. The V gene end was trimmed by 2 bases and the J gene end by 6 bases; junction bases not matched to a gene: 6. The CDR3 runs 15 residues. From germline, CDR1 is SNHLY and CDR2 FYNNEI. CDR3 DNA sequence: TGTGCCAGCAGTGAAAAGGGGGACAGGGGAAAGACCCAGTACTTC. Encoded protein: CASSEKGDRGKTQYF.

The table lists this clone with a count of one. The V gene is TRBV28, the J gene TRBJ2-7; TRBD2 matches at 8 bases. Trimming cost V 3 bases and J 4 bases; bases outside gene matches: 8. The CDR3 is 15 amino acids. Germline V gene data show CDR1 as MDHEN and CDR2 as SYDVKM. The chain's CDR3 is CASSFFGTRVYEQYF. The CDR3 nucleotides are TGTGCCAGCAGTTTCTTCGGGACTAGGGTTTACGAGCAGTACTTC.

This chain uses TRBV11-3 with TRBJ2-6; D gene uncertain. The V gene's germline CDR1 is SGHNT and CDR2 YENEEA. V lost 4 bases and J lost 0, with 13 bases in between. This CDR3 has 17 amino acids. The CDR3 DNA sequence: TGTGCCAGCAGCTCCGAACCATACAGCTCTGGGGCCAACGTCCTGACTTTC. This gives the protein CASSSEPYSSGANVLTF.

This chain joins TRBV3-1 (or the pseudogene TRBV3-2) and TRBJ2-3, with D maybe TRBD2 (7 bases). Germline V gives CDR1 LGHDT, CDR2 YNNKEL (reference sequence). V was pared by 1 base and J by 4 bases, with 15 bases between. The CDR3 consists of 16 residues. The DNA of the CDR3 is TGTGCCAGCAGCCAAGTGGGGGGGCTAGGGGCAGATACGCAGTATTTT. This codes for CASSQVGGLGADTQYF.

The genes are TRBV6-5 and TRBJ1-2; TRBD1 is a possible D gene (6 bases). V lost 5 bases and J lost 5, with 15 bases in between. The CDR3 consists of 14 residues. Germline loops: CDR1 MNHEY, CDR2 SVGAGI. CDR3 protein: CASSQKTTGYGYTF. The CDR3 DNA sequence: TGTGCCAGCAGTCAAAAAACGACAGGATATGGCTACACCTTC.

The gene calls are TRBV29-1 and TRBJ2-7, with a weak D call TRBD2 (6 bases). V lost 2 bases and J 2 bases, leaving 10 bases between the germline ends. Per the germline V gene, CDR1 is SQVTM and CDR2 is ANQGSEA. CDR3 length equals 13 residues. The CDR3 nucleotides read TGCAGCGTTGAACGGGGGAACCCCTACGAGCAGTACTTC. Amino acid sequence: CSVERGNPYEQYF.

This clone was seen more than once but under ten times. The V gene is TRBV28, the J gene TRBJ1-5, with D possibly being TRBD1 (6 bases). CDR3 length equals 14 residues. Trimming removed 3 bases from V and 4 bases from J, with 10 bases in between. Per the germline V gene, CDR1 is MDHEN and CDR2 is SYDVKM. CDR3 residues: CASSFGGLNQPQHF. For the CDR3, the DNA is TGTGCCAGCAGTTTCGGGGGGCTAAATCAGCCCCAGCATTTT.

This clone was picked up a small number of times. The rearrangement uses TRBV7-9 and TRBJ1-2; 7 nucleotides agree with TRBD1. This CDR3 has 16 amino acids. Germline V lookup: CDR1 SEHNR, CDR2 FQNEAQ (reference sequence). Trimming at V came to 5 bases and at J to 6 bases, leaving 15 bases not matched to a gene. The CDR3 region is CASSGGSMDRLDGYTF. In DNA form, the CDR3 reads TGTGCCAGCAGCGGAGGGAGCATGGACAGGCTTGATGGCTACACCTTC.

V is TRBV29-1 and J is TRBJ2-7; 10 positions match TRBD1. Germline V gene data show CDR1 as SQVTM and CDR2 as ANQGSEA. Trimming cost V 5 bases and J 9 bases; bases outside gene matches: 13. This CDR3 has 14 amino acids. This chain's CDR3 is CSVRLGQGFGGQYF. As DNA, the CDR3 is TGCAGCGTTCGGTTGGGACAGGGGTTCGGGGGGCAGTACTTC.

This clone has just one count. The chain carries TRBV15 and TRBJ1-5, with D possibly being TRBD1 (6 bases). Trimming stripped 3 bases from V and 7 bases from J, with 13 bases between. This CDR3 comprises 14 residues. Germline values: CDR1 LNHNV, CDR2 YYDKDF (reference sequence). CDR3 sequence: CATSSETGQQPQHF. In DNA form, the CDR3 reads TGTGCCACCAGCAGCGAGACAGGTCAACAGCCCCAGCATTTT.